This T cell receptor beta chain comes out of a study of beta chain features in type 1 diabetes. As regards this clone: Its antigen is unknown.

Reverse transcribing all isolated RNA meant expressed TCRB transcripts were sequenced. Here immunoSEQ multiplex PCR was the method, and the copy in TCRdb shows in-frame clones only, minus some. The sample has about 620,000 clones; roughly a sixth are singletons. Overall study findings and caveats: Because the template was cDNA, high-expressing cells might be over-represented. Possible PCR preference for shorter templates applied equally to patients and controls. Junctions at VDJ sites from type 1 diabetes patients had fewer insertions and more deletions.

CDR1 and CDR2 (germline): MDHEN, SYDVKM. V lost 4 bases and J 0 bases, leaving 12 bases between the germline ends. The CDR3 length is 15 residues. The sequenced material came from naive CD4+ T cells from blood. This clonotype was obtained from a man aged 18-30 years in good health. The chain links TRBV28 to TRBJ2-5; TRBD1 is a possible D gene (5 bases). The CDR3 coding sequence is TGTGCCAGCAGTTCGCCGACAGTTTACCAAGAGACCCAGTACTTC. Amino acids: CASSSPTVYQETQYF. The whole variable domain, remainder taken from reference TRBV28 and TRBJ2-5, is DVKVTQSSRYLVKRTGEKVFLECVQDMDHENMFWYRQDPGLGLRLIYFSYDVKMKEKGDIPEGYSVSREKKERFSLILESASTNQTSMYLCASSSPTVYQETQYFGPGTRLLVL.